This T cell receptor beta chain was observed in a study of breast tumors, draining lymph nodes, adjacent tissues. General observations from the study: That most tumor T cells come from lymph nodes remained unproven.

TCRdb ran MiXCR on the multiplex PCR reads and lists one entry per CDR3 protein. Of about 66,000 distinct CDR3 sequences in the sample, approximately 40% are singletons; the top ten hold around 8%. In regard to this clonotype: Its antigen is as yet unknown.

CDR3 size: 13 residues. V was clipped by 3 bases and J by 4 bases; unmatched bases: 5. Per germline, CDR1 GTSNPN and CDR2 SVGIG (reference sequence). This rearrangement joins TRBV30 to TRBJ1-1; 7 positions agree with TRBD1. Input material: breast tumor tissue. This sequence originates from a female donor with breast cancer. Some clones in this sample may be carry-over from other donors' samples. CDR3 sequence reads: CAWRGQAGTEAFF. The CDR3 region has the DNA TGTGCCTGGAGAGGACAGGCCGGCACTGAAGCTTTCTTT.